The 5 T cell receptor beta chains listed next were all sequenced from one sample in a study of blood T cells in healthy people across ages. A J-beta primer mix and a sample-barcoded 5' primer were used in a second PCR of roughly 6 to 12 cycles. MiXCR was run by TCRdb on the 5' RACE reads, yielding one entry per CDR3 protein. The sample lists just over 1 million distinct CDR3 sequences, roughly 45% occurring once. Sequencing was performed on blood. The receptors stem from an older woman in good health.

The V and J genes are TRBV21-1 and TRBJ1-6. TRBV21-1 is classified as a pseudogene. This CDR3 spans 19 amino acids. CDR3 sequence (DNA): TGTGCCAGCAGCACCCGAAGGTGGGGAATAGTCAGAACTTATTCACCCCTCCACTTT. It codes for CASSTRRWGIVRTYSPLHF.

The chain employs TRBV9 and TRBJ2-2; the D is unclear. Germline CDR1 is SGDLS and CDR2 is YYNGEE. The CDR3 totals 14 residues. V lost 0 bases, J lost 0 bases, and 3 bases lay in between. DNA of the CDR3: TGTGCCAGCAGCGTAGGTCCGAACACCGGGGAGCTGTTTTTT. It encodes CASSVGPNTGELFF.

The genes are TRBV28 and TRBJ2-7, with D perhaps given as TRBD1 or TRBD2 (5 bases each). Germline V lookup: CDR1 MDHEN, CDR2 SYDVKM. This CDR3 spans 15 amino acids. The V gene lost 2 bases and the J gene lost 2 bases, with 13 bases spanning the gap. The CDR3 is CASSLKRGSTYEQYF. CDR3 DNA: TGTGCCAGCAGTTTAAAGAGGGGCTCCACCTACGAGCAGTACTTC.

The table lists this clonotype with a count of one. V is TRBV20-1 and J is TRBJ2-7, with D maybe TRBD2 (6 bases). The tail of the sequence fits TRBJ2-5 better, so the J call may be wrong. The CDR3 spans 13 residues. Germline CDR1 reads DFQATT; CDR2 reads SNEGSKA (reference sequence). Here the CDR3 reads CSARIRERETQYF. The CDR3 DNA reads TGCAGTGCTAGAATCCGGGAGCGAGAGACCCAGTACTTC.

V is TRBV28 and J is TRBJ2-1, with 7 bases lining up with TRBD1. The CDR3 spans 14 residues. V trimming: 7 bases; J trimming: 9 bases; junction bases outside the gene matches: 12. CDR1 MDHEN and CDR2 SYDVKM come from the germline V gene. Written as DNA, the CDR3 is TGTGCCAGCACCGAGGGACAGTCTTTTCGTGAGCAGTTCTTC. It encodes CASTEGQSFREQFF.